This section outlines one TCR beta chain sequence together with its context. This record belongs to a study of blood T cell repertoires in COVID-19. Across the study: PBMCs, B-cell-depleted T cells, or T cells provided the cDNA or gDNA that made up the material.

Assay: immunoSEQ multiplex PCR; the TCRdb copy retains only in-frame clones and omits some. There are roughly 140,000 clones in the sample; roughly 84% occur only once, and 5.5% to 7.5% lies in the top ten. V shed 1 base, J shed 10 bases, and the junction held 16 bases outside the gene matches. The germline CDR1 and CDR2 sequences are SGHRS and YFSETQ. CDR3 length: 18 residues. This chain joins TRBV5-1 and TRBJ2-1; 11 bases map to TRBD1. This receptor was identified in a woman between 50 and 59 years old who had been exposed to COVID-19. Sequenced sample: PBMCs or T cells enriched from blood (not recorded which). In nucleotides, the CDR3 is TGCGCCAGCAGCTTGACGCCTTTACCGGGACAGGGGGGCGACGAGCAGTTCTTC. Translation: CASSLTPLPGQGGDEQFF.